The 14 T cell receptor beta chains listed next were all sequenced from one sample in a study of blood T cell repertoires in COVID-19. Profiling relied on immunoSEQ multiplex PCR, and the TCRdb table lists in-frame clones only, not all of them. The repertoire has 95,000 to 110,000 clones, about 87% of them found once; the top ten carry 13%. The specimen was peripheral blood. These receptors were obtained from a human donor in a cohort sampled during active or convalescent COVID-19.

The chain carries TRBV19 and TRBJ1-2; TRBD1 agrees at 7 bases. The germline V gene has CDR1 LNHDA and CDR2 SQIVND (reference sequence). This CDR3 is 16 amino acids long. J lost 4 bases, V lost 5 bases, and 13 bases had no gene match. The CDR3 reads CASSAGTASMGYGYTF. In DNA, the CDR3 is TGTGCCAGTAGTGCCGGGACAGCCTCTATGGGCTATGGCTACACCTTC.

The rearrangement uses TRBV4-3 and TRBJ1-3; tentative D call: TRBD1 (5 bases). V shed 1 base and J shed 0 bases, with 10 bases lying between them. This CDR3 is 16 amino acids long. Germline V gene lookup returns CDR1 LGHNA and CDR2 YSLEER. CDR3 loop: CASSQGGGPSGNTIYF. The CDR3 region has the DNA TGCGCCAGCAGCCAAGGGGGGGGACCCTCTGGAAACACCATATATTTT.

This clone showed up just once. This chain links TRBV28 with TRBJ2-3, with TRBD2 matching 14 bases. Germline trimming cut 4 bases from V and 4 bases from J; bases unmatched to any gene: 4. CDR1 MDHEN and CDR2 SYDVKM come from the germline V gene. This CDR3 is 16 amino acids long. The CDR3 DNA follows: TGTGCCAGCAGTTCGTGGACTAGCGGGGGGTCAGATACGCAGTATTTT. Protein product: CASSSWTSGGSDTQYF.

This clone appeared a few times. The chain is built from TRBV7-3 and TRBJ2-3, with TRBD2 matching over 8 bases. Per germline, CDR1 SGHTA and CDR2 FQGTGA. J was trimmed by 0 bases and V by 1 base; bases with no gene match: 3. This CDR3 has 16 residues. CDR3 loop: CASSLSVAGSTDTQYF. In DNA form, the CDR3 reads TGTGCCAGCAGCTTAAGTGTAGCGGGGAGCACAGATACGCAGTATTTT.

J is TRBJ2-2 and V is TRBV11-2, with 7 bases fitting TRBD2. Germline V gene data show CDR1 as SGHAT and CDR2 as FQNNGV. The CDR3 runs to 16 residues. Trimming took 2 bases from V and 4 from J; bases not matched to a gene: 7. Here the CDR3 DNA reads TGTGCCAGCAGCTTAAATAACCCTAGCGGCACCGGGGAGCTGTTTTTT. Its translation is CASSLNNPSGTGELFF.

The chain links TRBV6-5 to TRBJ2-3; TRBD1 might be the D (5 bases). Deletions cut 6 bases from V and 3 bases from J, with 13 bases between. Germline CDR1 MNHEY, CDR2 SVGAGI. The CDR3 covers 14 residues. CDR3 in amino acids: CASRSGIMTDTQYF. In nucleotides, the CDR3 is TGTGCCAGCAGGTCAGGGATTATGACAGATACGCAGTATTTT.

The CDR3 loop reads CASMGRLGTEAFF. CDR3 nucleotides: TGTGCCAGCATGGGGAGGCTCGGCACTGAAGCTTTCTTT. This chain joins TRBV3-1 (or the pseudogene TRBV3-2) and TRBJ1-1; no firm D call. CDR1 LGHDT and CDR2 YNNKEL come from the germline V gene (reference sequence). CDR3 length: 13 amino acids. Between the trimmed V and J ends, which lost 7 bases and 4 bases, there was a span of 13 bases.

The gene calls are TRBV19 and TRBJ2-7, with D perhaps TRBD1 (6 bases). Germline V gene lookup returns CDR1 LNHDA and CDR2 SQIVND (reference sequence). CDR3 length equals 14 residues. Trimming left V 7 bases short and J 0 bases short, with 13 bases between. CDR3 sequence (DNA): TGTGCCAGTAAGGGGGACATGAGCTCCTACGAGCAGTACTTC. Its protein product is CASKGDMSSYEQYF.

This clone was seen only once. CDR3 bases: TGTGCCAGCAGACCCGGGACCGGGGGCACTGAAGCTTTCTTT. The encoded protein is CASRPGTGGTEAFF. This chain uses TRBV3-1 (or the pseudogene TRBV3-2) with TRBJ1-1, with D maybe TRBD1 (5 bases). CDR1 LGHDT and CDR2 YNNKEL come from the germline V gene (reference sequence). The ends were cut back, 6 bases at V and 4 bases at J, with 15 bases in the middle. The CDR3 extends over 14 amino acids.

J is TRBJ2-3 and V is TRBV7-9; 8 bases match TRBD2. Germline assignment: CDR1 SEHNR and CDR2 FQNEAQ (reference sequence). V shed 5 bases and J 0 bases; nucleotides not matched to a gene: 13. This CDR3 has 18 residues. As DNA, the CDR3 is TGTGCCAGCAGCCGTCGGACTAGCCCCAGGATGAGCACAGATACGCAGTATTTT. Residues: CASSRRTSPRMSTDTQYF.

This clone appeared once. CDR3 DNA sequence: TGTGCCACCTTAGGACAGAGTAGTGAAAAACTGTTTTTT. Its translation is CATLGQSSEKLFF. V and J are TRBV19 and TRBJ1-4, with D possibly TRBD1 on 6 matching bases. V lost 10 bases and J lost 7, with 16 bases in between. Germline CDR1 reads LNHDA; CDR2 reads SQIVND (reference sequence). The CDR3 sequence is 13 residues long.

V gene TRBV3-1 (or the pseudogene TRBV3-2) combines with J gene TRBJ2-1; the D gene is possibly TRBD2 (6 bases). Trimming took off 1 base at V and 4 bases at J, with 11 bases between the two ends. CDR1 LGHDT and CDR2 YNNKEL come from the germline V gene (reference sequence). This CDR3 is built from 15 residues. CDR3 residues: CASSQVSSDYNEQFF. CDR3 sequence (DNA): TGTGCCAGCAGCCAAGTTTCTAGCGATTACAATGAGCAGTTCTTC.

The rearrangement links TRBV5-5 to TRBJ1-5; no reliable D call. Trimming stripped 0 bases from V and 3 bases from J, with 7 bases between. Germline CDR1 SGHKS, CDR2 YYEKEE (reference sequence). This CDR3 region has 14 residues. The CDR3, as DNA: TGTGCCAGCAGCTTGGGACAACTCAATCAGCCCCAGCATTTT. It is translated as CASSLGQLNQPQHF.

CDR3 DNA sequence: TGTGCCAGCAGCTTAGTTGGGGTGGGGGCTGAAGAGACCCAGTACTTC. Protein: CASSLVGVGAEETQYF. This chain links TRBV7-6 with TRBJ2-5, with D possibly being TRBD1 (6 bases). Trimming removed 1 base from V and 3 bases from J, with 15 bases in between. In germline, CDR1 is SGHVS, CDR2 FNYEAQ. The CDR3 extends over 16 amino acids. The entire variable domain, with the rest obtained from reference TRBV7-6 and TRBJ2-5, is as follows: GAGVSQSPRYKVTKRGQDVALRCDPISGHVSLYWYRQALGQGPEFLTYFNYEAQQDKSGLPNDRFSAERPEGSISTLTIQRTEQRDSAMYRCASSLVGVGAEETQYFGPGTRLLVL.